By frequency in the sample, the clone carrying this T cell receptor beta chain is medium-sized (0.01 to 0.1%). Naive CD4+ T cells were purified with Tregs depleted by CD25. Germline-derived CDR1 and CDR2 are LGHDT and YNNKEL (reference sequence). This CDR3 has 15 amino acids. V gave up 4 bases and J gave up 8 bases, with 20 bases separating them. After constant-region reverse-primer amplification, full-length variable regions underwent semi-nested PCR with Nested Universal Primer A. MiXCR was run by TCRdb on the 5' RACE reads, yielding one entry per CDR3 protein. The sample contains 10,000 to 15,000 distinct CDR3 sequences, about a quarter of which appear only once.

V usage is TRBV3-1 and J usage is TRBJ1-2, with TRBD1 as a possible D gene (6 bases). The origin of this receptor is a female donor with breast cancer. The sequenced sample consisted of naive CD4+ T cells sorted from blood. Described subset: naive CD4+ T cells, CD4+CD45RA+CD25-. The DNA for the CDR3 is TGTGCCAGCAGCCGATCAGGGGCCTCAAATGAAGGCTACACCTTC. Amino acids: CASSRSGASNEGYTF.